These 20 T cell receptor beta chains share one sample of origin, sequenced in a study of CD8 T cells in ankylosing spondylitis. MiXCR, applied by TCRdb to the 5' RACE reads, yields one record per CDR3 protein. The sample lists 200,000 to 300,000 distinct CDR3 sequences; about 11% were seen once. The specimen sequenced was blood, either unsorted or a sorted T cell fraction (not recorded which). All receptors derive from a male donor with ankylosing spondylitis or in good health (not recorded which).

This clonotype was recorded many times. The chain uses TRBV12-3 or TRBV12-4 and TRBJ1-3, with a tentative D call TRBD1 (5 bases). Trimming took off 7 bases at V and 0 bases at J, with 13 bases between the two ends. CDR3 size: 15 residues. CDR3 bases: TGTGCCAGCACCCTAGACAGTCGCTCTGGAAACACCATATATTTT. This sequence encodes CASTLDSRSGNTIYF.

In this sample, this clonotype turned up once. The chain uses TRBV5-6 and TRBJ2-3; D call uncertain. The ends were cut back, 6 bases at V and 0 bases at J, with 8 bases in the middle. The germline V gene encodes CDR1 SGHDT and CDR2 YYEEEE. This CDR3 spans 13 amino acids. The CDR3 is CASNFTSTDTQYF. The CDR3 bases are TGTGCCAGCAACTTTACTAGCACAGATACGCAGTATTTT.

At least ten counts were recorded for this clonotype. The V gene is TRBV6-2 or TRBV6-3, the J gene TRBJ2-3, with 10 nucleotides matching TRBD2. Losses at the gene ends were 5 bases for V and 9 bases for J; bases not matched to a gene: 11. Germline V gene data show CDR1 as MNHEY and CDR2 as SVGEGT. This CDR3 is built from 15 residues. DNA for the CDR3: TGTGCCAGCAGTAGTTTTGGGCTAGCGGGAGACACGCAGTATTTT. Encoded protein: CASSSFGLAGDTQYF.

In this sample, this clonotype turned up a few times. This chain connects TRBV30 to TRBJ2-1; weak D call: TRBD2 (7 bases). Germline V gene data show CDR1 as GTSNPN and CDR2 as SVGIG (reference sequence). This CDR3 has 14 amino acids. Trimming pared 5 bases from V and 7 bases from J, leaving 18 bases between. This chain's CDR3 is CAWGGASRENEQFF. The CDR3 DNA reads TGTGCCTGGGGGGGGGCGAGTAGGGAAAATGAGCAGTTCTTC.

The chain recombines TRBV4-1 with TRBJ2-7; 7 nucleotides agree with TRBD2. The CDR3 is 14 amino acids. Germline V lookup: CDR1 MGHRA, CDR2 YSYEKL. V lost 6 bases and J lost 0; bases outside the gene matches: 5. The CDR3 sequence: CASRLAASSYEQYF. The CDR3 DNA reads as TGCGCCAGCAGGCTAGCGGCGAGCTCCTACGAGCAGTACTTC.

This clonotype was observed a few times. This sequence joins TRBV20-1 and TRBJ1-5, with 7 bases lining up with TRBD1. The CDR3 has 16 amino acids. CDR1 DFQATT and CDR2 SNEGSKA come from the germline V gene (reference sequence). V trimming: 3 bases; J trimming: 4 bases; junction bases outside the gene matches: 12. The CDR3 DNA is TGCAGTGCTAGTAATCCCGACAGGGTAAGGAATCAGCCCCAGCATTTT. Its protein product is CSASNPDRVRNQPQHF.

Many counts were recorded for this clonotype. The rearrangement links TRBV20-1 to TRBJ1-1, with a tentative D call TRBD1 (6 bases). Trimming pared 3 bases from V and 4 bases from J, leaving 12 bases between. The CDR3 extends over 13 amino acids. Germline-derived CDR1 and CDR2 are DFQATT and SNEGSKA (reference sequence). The CDR3 is CSASMGRGTEAFF. The CDR3 nucleotides are TGCAGTGCTAGCATGGGCAGGGGCACTGAAGCTTTCTTT.

There are many counts of this clonotype. In DNA form, the CDR3 reads TGTGCCAGCAGTTTACTAGCGGGAGGTTACGAGCAGTACTTC. Its protein product is CASSLLAGGYEQYF. The chain employs TRBV12-3 or TRBV12-4 and TRBJ2-7; 11 nucleotides line up with TRBD2. CDR3 size: 14 residues. The V segment lost 2 bases and the J segment 4 bases; nucleotides outside the gene matches: 1.

This clonotype came up many times. The chain uses TRBV6-1 and TRBJ1-2; D is undetermined. Between the trimmed V and J ends, which lost 0 bases and 0 bases, there was a span of 2 bases. Per the germline V gene, CDR1 is MNHNS and CDR2 is SASEGT. The CDR3 spans 13 residues. The CDR3: CASSEATNYGYTF. Written as DNA, the CDR3 is TGTGCCAGCAGTGAAGCCACTAACTATGGCTACACCTTC.

This clonotype was seen repeatedly, ten times or more. The chain employs TRBV3-1 and TRBJ2-1; D is uncertain. In germline, CDR1 is LGHDT, CDR2 YNNKEL (reference sequence). The CDR3 consists of 15 residues. V lost 1 base and J 3 bases, leaving 10 bases between the germline ends. The DNA for the CDR3 is TGTGCCAGCAGCCAAGGTTTAGTAGGCTACAATGAGCAGTTCTTC. Encoded protein: CASSQGLVGYNEQFF.

This clonotype was counted many times. This sequence joins TRBV30 and TRBJ1-2; D is unresolved. Germline assignment: CDR1 GTSNPN and CDR2 SVGIG (reference sequence). Trimming removed 1 base from V and 8 bases from J, with 11 bases in between. The CDR3 consists of 12 residues. CDR3 nucleotide sequence: TGTGCCTGGAGTGATTCCAAGTCAGGCTACACCTTC. Its translation: CAWSDSKSGYTF.

This clonotype was detected many times. CDR3 coding DNA: TGTGCCAGCAGCACCCTCCTCAACACCGGGGAGCTGTTTTTT. Its protein is CASSTLLNTGELFF. The chain employs TRBV11-2 and TRBJ2-2; D gene unclear. With 5 bases removed from V and 2 bases from J, the gap between germline ends came to 9 bases. Germline CDR1 reads SGHAT; CDR2 reads FQNNGV. The CDR3 extends over 14 amino acids.

This clonotype was picked up a small number of times. J is TRBJ1-4 and V is TRBV7-2; 8 bases match TRBD1. This CDR3 is built from 14 residues. CDR1 and CDR2 (germline): SGHTA, FQGNSA. With V trimmed by 5 bases and J by 6 bases, 5 bases remained unmatched. The CDR3 here is CASSPPDRDEKLFF. As DNA, the CDR3 is TGTGCCAGCAGCCCACCGGACAGGGATGAAAAACTGTTTTTT.

This clonotype occurred many times. J is TRBJ2-2 and V is TRBV5-1; TRBD2 aligns across 9 bases. This CDR3 is built from 16 residues. The germline V gene encodes CDR1 SGHRS and CDR2 YFSETQ. Trimming at V came to 3 bases and at J to 4 bases, leaving 7 bases not matched to a gene. CDR3 amino acids: CASSSPSGVTTGELFF. The CDR3 coding sequence is TGCGCCAGCAGCTCTCCTAGCGGGGTCACCACCGGGGAGCTGTTTTTT.

This clonotype was counted ten times or more. This chain connects TRBV5-1 to TRBJ2-1; TRBD1 matches 7 bases. V shed 0 bases, J shed 4 bases, and the junction held 4 bases outside the gene matches. The CDR3 has 15 residues. Germline loops: CDR1 SGHRS, CDR2 YFSETQ. CDR3 bases: TGCGCCAGCAGCTTGGAAGGGGGCCGGTACAATGAGCAGTTCTTC. As protein: CASSLEGGRYNEQFF.

This clonotype was seen repeatedly, ten times or more. This chain uses TRBV20-1 with TRBJ2-5; no definite D call. V lost 7 bases, J lost 3 bases, and 15 bases lay in between. The CDR3 consists of 13 residues. Germline V lookup: CDR1 DFQATT, CDR2 SNEGSKA (reference sequence). CDR3 region: CSVPMPGKETQYF. CDR3 nucleotide sequence: TGCAGTGTCCCCATGCCCGGAAAAGAGACCCAGTACTTC.

This clonotype has at least ten counts. The chain links TRBV20-1 to TRBJ2-5; D call uncertain. V was shortened by 5 bases and J by 3 bases, with 13 bases between the two germline ends. The CDR3 is made up of 13 amino acids. Per germline, CDR1 DFQATT and CDR2 SNEGSKA (reference sequence). The CDR3 is CSAPGWGKETQYF. CDR3 coding DNA: TGCAGTGCTCCTGGATGGGGAAAAGAGACCCAGTACTTC.

At least ten counts were recorded for this clonotype. This chain connects TRBV5-1 to TRBJ2-3; the match to TRBD1 covers 7 bases. J was trimmed by 11 bases and V by 0 bases; bases with no gene match: 15. CDR1 is SGHRS, CDR2 YFSETQ, per germline. CDR3 length: 16 residues. The CDR3 nucleotides read TGCGCCAGCAGCTTGGACCTTGACAGGGCCCGGGGTCAGCAGTATTTT. It is translated as CASSLDLDRARGQQYF.

V is TRBV12-3 or TRBV12-4 and J is TRBJ2-7; D is possibly TRBD1 (6 bases). Trimming pared 6 bases from V and 7 bases from J, leaving 19 bases between. The CDR3 is 14 residues long. The CDR3 bases are TGTGCCAGCAGGCCACAGGGCGAATCGTGGGAGCAGTACTTC. This translates into CASRPQGESWEQYF.

At least ten counts were recorded for this clonotype. The chain joins TRBV6-2 or TRBV6-3 to TRBJ1-2; perhaps TRBD1 as D (6 bases). The CDR3 runs 13 residues. Germline loops: CDR1 MNHEY, CDR2 SVGEGT. V lost 10 bases and J 4 bases, leaving 16 bases between the germline ends. The CDR3 DNA reads as TGTGCCACCTCCCGGTCGGGGGCCTATGGCTACACCTTC. Protein sequence: CATSRSGAYGYTF.